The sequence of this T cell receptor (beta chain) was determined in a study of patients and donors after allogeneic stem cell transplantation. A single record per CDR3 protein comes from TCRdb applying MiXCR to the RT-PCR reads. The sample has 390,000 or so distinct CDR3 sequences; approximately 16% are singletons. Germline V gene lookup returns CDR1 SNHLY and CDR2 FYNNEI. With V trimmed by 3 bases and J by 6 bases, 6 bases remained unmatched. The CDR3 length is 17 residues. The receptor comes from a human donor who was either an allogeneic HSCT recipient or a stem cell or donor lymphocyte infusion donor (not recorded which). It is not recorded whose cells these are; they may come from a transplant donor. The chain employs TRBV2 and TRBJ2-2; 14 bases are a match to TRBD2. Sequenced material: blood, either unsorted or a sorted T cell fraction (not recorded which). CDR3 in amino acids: CASSEGLAGDYPGELFF. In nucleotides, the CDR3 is TGTGCCAGCAGTGAGGGACTAGCGGGAGATTATCCCGGGGAGCTGTTTTTT.